The 17 T cell receptor beta chains presented below share a single source sample, sequenced in a study of T-cell memory formation after mild COVID-19. TCRdb re-called the 5' RACE reads through MiXCR, storing one row per CDR3 protein. The table shows hundreds of thousands of distinct CDR3 sequences, with approximately 21% occurring only once. The sample was PBMCs or a T cell subset sorted from them (not recorded which). These receptors were obtained from an adult woman who had mild COVID-19 (a few samples of this study predate the infection). Cell type and time point are not known.

This chain links TRBV7-9 with TRBJ1-4, with a tentative D call TRBD1 (5 bases). CDR1 is SEHNR and CDR2 is FQNEAQ in the germline V gene (reference sequence). V lost 5 bases and J lost 5, with 15 bases in between. The CDR3 length is 15 residues. CDR3 protein: CASSHVQGMNEKLFF. CDR3 nucleotide sequence: TGTGCCAGCAGCCACGTTCAGGGAATGAATGAAAAACTGTTTTTT.

This rearrangement joins TRBV12-3 or TRBV12-4 to TRBJ2-1; D remains ambiguous. The CDR3 covers 13 residues. V lost 3 bases and J lost 7, with 10 bases in between. CDR3 sequence: CASSFRHMNEQFF. The CDR3 nucleotides are TGTGCCAGCAGTTTTCGTCATATGAATGAGCAGTTCTTC.

The table lists this clonotype with a few counts. The chain carries TRBV7-9 and TRBJ2-2, with 7 bases identical to TRBD2. CDR3 length: 17 residues. The germline gives CDR1 SEHNR, CDR2 FQNEAQ (reference sequence). V dropped 5 bases and J dropped 9; count of bases not matched to a gene: 18. CDR3 sequence (DNA): TGTGCCAGCAGCCCCCCTTGGGAGCGGGGAGCAGACCGGGAGCTGTTTTTT. It translates to CASSPPWERGADRELFF. The entire variable domain, with the rest obtained from reference TRBV7-9 and TRBJ2-2, is as follows: DTGVSQNPRHKITKRGQNVTFRCDPISEHNRLYWYRQTLGQGPEFLTYFQNEAQLEKSRLLSDRFSAERPKGSFSTLEIQRTEQGDSAMYLCASSPPWERGADRELFFGEGSRLTVL.

This clonotype was detected only a few times. V is TRBV6-5 and J is TRBJ1-6; D is possibly TRBD1 (5 bases). V shed 0 bases and J shed 0 bases, with 18 bases lying between them. The germline V gene has CDR1 MNHEY and CDR2 SVGAGI. CDR3 size: 20 residues. For the CDR3, the DNA is TGTGCCAGCAGTTACTCGCATCCGGGACCGCAGAGCTCCTATAATTCACCCCTCCACTTT. Its protein product is CASSYSHPGPQSSYNSPLHF.

This clonotype came up a few times. The J gene is TRBJ2-4, the V gene TRBV7-6; no firm D call. Looked up from germline, CDR1 is SGHVS and CDR2 is FNYEAQ. The CDR3 spans 16 residues. V was cut by 5 bases and J by 1 base, with 15 bases left in between. The CDR3 protein is CASSLPGRDAKNIQYF. CDR3 sequence (DNA): TGTGCCAGCAGCCTCCCCGGTAGGGATGCCAAAAACATTCAGTACTTC.

In its sample, this clonotype was seen a few times. The chain uses TRBV24-1 and TRBJ2-3; a weak D match, TRBD2 (6 bases). The CDR3 has 14 amino acids. V lost 5 bases and J 1 base, leaving 9 bases between the germline ends. CDR1 and CDR2 from the germline V gene are KGHDR and SFDVKD. In DNA form, the CDR3 reads TGTGCCACCAGTGTGACGGGGGGCACAGATACGCAGTATTTT. This translates into CATSVTGGTDTQYF.

The chain is built from TRBV3-1 and TRBJ2-7; 8 positions match TRBD2. V dropped 6 bases and J dropped 0; count of bases not matched to a gene: 7. CDR3 length equals 15 residues. Germline-derived CDR1 and CDR2 are LGHDT and YNNKEL (reference sequence). DNA of the CDR3: TGTGCCAGCAGTTTAGCGGGACTATACTCCTACGAGCAGTACTTC. Its translation: CASSLAGLYSYEQYF.

This chain links TRBV6-4 with TRBJ1-1, with D possibly TRBD1 on 6 matching bases. Germline V gives CDR1 MRHNA, CDR2 SNTAGT. The CDR3 is made up of 14 amino acids. V was clipped by 3 bases and J by 1 base, with 9 bases between them. The CDR3 nucleotides are TGTGCCAGCAGTGATAGGGGACAGAACACTGAAGCTTTCTTT. Protein: CASSDRGQNTEAFF.

This clonotype was observed a handful of times. The chain combines TRBV19 with TRBJ2-1, with 13 bases aligning to TRBD2. This CDR3 comprises 16 residues. The V and J ends lost 5 bases and 4 bases, in that order; junction bases with no gene match: 5. Germline CDR1 reads LNHDA; CDR2 reads SQIVND (reference sequence). This chain's CDR3 is CASSARGLAGYNEQFF. CDR3 DNA: TGTGCCAGTAGTGCCCGGGGACTAGCGGGGTACAATGAGCAGTTCTTC.

In this sample, this clonotype turned up a few times. The chain recombines TRBV4-2 with TRBJ2-1; 9 nucleotides match TRBD2. The V gene end was trimmed by 0 bases and the J gene end by 5 bases; junction bases not matched to a gene: 5. The CDR3 runs to 16 residues. Germline V lookup: CDR1 LGHNA, CDR2 YNFKEQ. The CDR3 nucleotides read TGTGCCAGCAGCCAAGAACTAGCGGGTACCGACAATGAGCAGTTCTTC. Amino acid sequence: CASSQELAGTDNEQFF.

This clonotype was detected a few times. This chain joins TRBV5-1 and TRBJ2-5, with D perhaps matching TRBD1 (6 bases). Germline loops: CDR1 SGHRS, CDR2 YFSETQ. The CDR3 covers 15 residues. V was shortened by 0 bases and J by 5 bases, with 14 bases between the two germline ends. Here the CDR3 reads CASSLGTALGETQYF. The CDR3 DNA is TGCGCCAGCAGCTTGGGGACAGCGCTTGGGGAGACCCAGTACTTC.

This rearrangement joins TRBV5-1 to TRBJ2-5; D not resolved. Trimming stripped 0 bases from V and 1 base from J, with 7 bases between. The CDR3 is made up of 14 amino acids. Germline V gene lookup returns CDR1 SGHRS and CDR2 YFSETQ. CDR3 in amino acids: CASSLGSTQETQYF. DNA of the CDR3: TGCGCCAGCAGCTTGGGGTCGACCCAAGAGACCCAGTACTTC.

The chain uses TRBV5-1 and TRBJ2-2; either TRBD1 or TRBD2 may fit D (5 bases each). This CDR3 has 16 amino acids. Germline lookup yields CDR1 SGHRS and CDR2 YFSETQ. The V and J ends lost 1 base and 0 bases respectively, with 10 bases between them. In DNA, the CDR3 is TGCGCCAGCAGCTTGAGAGGGGATGCGAACACCGGGGAGCTGTTTTTT. It is translated as CASSLRGDANTGELFF. The whole variable domain, remainder taken from reference TRBV5-1 and TRBJ2-2, is KAGVTQTPRYLIKTRGQQVTLSCSPISGHRSVSWYQQTPGQGLQFLFEYFSETQRNKGNFPGRFSGRQFSNSRSEMNVSTLELGDSALYLCASSLRGDANTGELFFGEGSRLTVL.

A few counts support this clonotype. The rearrangement links TRBV5-1 to TRBJ2-7, with 8 bases matching TRBD2. With 4 bases clipped from V and 6 bases from J, the junction kept 9 bases outside the gene matches. The CDR3 spans 14 residues. Germline V CDR1 and CDR2: SGHRS, YFSETQ. Here the CDR3 reads CASSLPVTSGEQYF. In DNA, the CDR3 is TGCGCCAGCAGCCTCCCCGTTACTAGCGGCGAGCAGTACTTC.

This chain joins TRBV15 and TRBJ2-5; no definite D call. The V end lost 0 bases, the J end lost 3 bases, and 5 bases lay between the germline ends. The germline CDR1 and CDR2 sequences are LNHNV and YYDKDF (reference sequence). The CDR3 totals 13 residues. The CDR3 DNA reads as TGTGCCACCAGCAGAGAAGGCAAAGAGACCCAGTACTTC. Its protein product is CATSREGKETQYF.

V is TRBV7-2 and J is TRBJ2-1; 14 positions match TRBD2. This CDR3 comprises 19 residues. With V trimmed by 5 bases and J by 7 bases, 16 bases remained unmatched. Per germline, CDR1 SGHTA and CDR2 FQGNSA. The CDR3 region is CASSTALGLAGALRNEQFF. The CDR3 DNA reads TGTGCCAGCAGCACCGCCTTGGGACTAGCGGGAGCCCTCAGGAATGAGCAGTTCTTC.

The V call is TRBV20-1, the J call TRBJ1-2; 7 nucleotides agree with TRBD1. CDR3 length: 14 amino acids. Germline lookup yields CDR1 DFQATT and CDR2 SNEGSKA (reference sequence). Here the CDR3 DNA reads TGCAGCGGCGACCAGGGGGGAGCTAACTATGGCTACACCTTC. It is translated as CSGDQGGANYGYTF.